These 22 T cell receptor beta chains were all obtained from the same sample, sequenced in a study of CD49a tissue-resident CD8 T cells in human skin (dated by TCRdb to the late 2010s). The library came from the immunoSEQ multiplex PCR assay. TCRdb re-hosts the immuneACCESS table, in-frame sequences only. Its copies lack some clones; in the studies checked, an unresolved V gene accounts for under half of them, and the cause for the rest is not known. The sample table holds 1,000 to 1,500 clones, of which over 70% were seen once. The leading ten clones occupy approximately 9.6% of the sample. What was sequenced was CD103- CD8+ T cells sorted from skin dermis. The receptors here all came from a human donor in good health.

V is TRBV6-5 and J is TRBJ2-5; the D is unclear. V lost 0 bases, J lost 9 bases, and 5 bases lay in between. CDR1 MNHEY and CDR2 SVGAGI come from the germline V gene. This CDR3 is 11 amino acids long. The CDR3: CASSYSSPQYF. The DNA for the CDR3 is TGTGCCAGCAGTTACTCTAGTCCCCAGTACTTC.

The rearrangement joins TRBV10-3 to TRBJ2-5; tentatively, D is TRBD2 (5 bases). The germline CDR1 and CDR2 sequences are ENHRY and SYGVKD. The CDR3 has 18 amino acids. V was shortened by 3 bases and J by 5 bases, with 25 bases between the two germline ends. The CDR3 spells CAISERVESGNRRETQYF. The CDR3 region has the DNA TGTGCCATCAGTGAAAGGGTGGAGAGCGGAAATAGACGGGAGACCCAGTACTTC.

CDR3: CASSVRQGYEQYF. Here the CDR3 DNA reads TGTGCCAGCAGCGTCAGACAGGGGTACGAGCAGTACTTC. The chain employs TRBV9 and TRBJ2-7, with 8 bases identical to TRBD1. The J segment lost 4 bases and the V segment lost 2 bases, leaving 2 bases of the junction unmatched. The CDR3 runs to 13 residues. The germline V gene has CDR1 SGDLS and CDR2 YYNGEE. The variable domain in full, completed from reference TRBV9 and TRBJ2-7, reads DSGVTQTPKHLITATGQRVTLRCSPRSGDLSVYWYQQSLDQGLQFLIQYYNGEERAKGNILERFSAQQFPDLHSELNLSSLELGDSALYFCASSVRQGYEQYFGPGTRLTVT.

The rearrangement links TRBV6-1 to TRBJ1-4; 7 bases line up with TRBD1. The CDR3 length is 14 residues. V was pared by 8 bases and J by 0 bases, with 3 bases of the junction left unmatched. Germline V gives CDR1 MNHNS, CDR2 SASEGT. The chain's CDR3 is CASRDRTTNEKLFF. CDR3 bases: TGTGCCAGCCGGGACAGAACAACTAATGAAAAACTGTTTTTT.

For the CDR3, the DNA is TGTGCCATTGGCCCTAGCGGCTACAATGAGCAGTTCTTC. Its protein product is CAIGPSGYNEQFF. The genes are TRBV10-3 and TRBJ2-1; 7 nucleotides agree with TRBD2. The trim removed 9 bases at V and 3 bases at J, leaving 5 bases unmatched. This CDR3 region has 13 residues. CDR1 is ENHRY, CDR2 SYGVKD, per germline.

The rearrangement joins TRBV7-9 to TRBJ2-1, with a possible D match to TRBD1 (5 bases). The CDR3 runs to 14 residues. Germline V CDR1 and CDR2: SEHNR, FQNEAQ (reference sequence). V was clipped by 2 bases and J by 3 bases, with 8 bases between them. The CDR3 loop is CASSLRTNYNEQFF. The CDR3 DNA follows: TGTGCCAGCAGCTTAAGGACAAACTACAATGAGCAGTTCTTC.

The gene calls are TRBV28 and TRBJ1-4; 9 bases are shared with TRBD1. The ends lost 3 bases at V and 6 bases at J; junction bases unmatched: 11. This CDR3 has 17 residues. CDR1 and CDR2 from the germline V gene are MDHEN and SYDVKM. The CDR3 coding sequence is TGTGCCAGCAGTTTGGGTACCGAGACAGGGGGTGATGAAAAACTGTTTTTT. It encodes CASSLGTETGGDEKLFF.

This clone turned up a few times. The chain combines TRBV10-3 with TRBJ1-2, with D unclear. V gave up 3 bases and J gave up 6 bases, with 14 bases separating them. The germline V gene encodes CDR1 ENHRY and CDR2 SYGVKD. This CDR3 is built from 14 residues. This CDR3 is CAISDSGPRDGYTF. CDR3 DNA: TGTGCCATCAGTGACTCTGGGCCCCGTGATGGCTACACCTTC.

The chain carries TRBV9 and TRBJ2-5, with a tentative D call TRBD2 (6 bases). The V end lost 0 bases, the J end lost 7 bases, and 13 bases lay between the germline ends. Germline assignment: CDR1 SGDLS and CDR2 YYNGEE. The CDR3 is 14 residues long. The CDR3 bases are TGTGCCAGCAGCGTAGAAGGAGGGTTAGGGACCCAGTACTTC. Its protein is CASSVEGGLGTQYF.

With respect to this clone: The junction departs from the called germline gene at one end, perhaps through a read error. The V and J genes are TRBV28 and TRBJ1-6; D gene ambiguous. The CDR3 consists of 14 residues. The V gene's germline CDR1 is MDHEN and CDR2 SYDVKM. CDR3 sequence (DNA): TGTGCCAGCAGCCCCGATCTCTATAATTCCCCCCTCCCCTTT. Protein: CASSPDLYNSPLPF.

The rearrangement uses TRBV6-6 and TRBJ1-5; D is unclear. Deletions cut 3 bases from V and 4 bases from J, with 13 bases between. In germline, CDR1 is MNHNY, CDR2 SVGAGI (reference sequence). This CDR3 region has 15 residues. The CDR3 region has the DNA TGTGCCAGCAGTTATGTTACGGCGGGGAATCAGCCCCAGCATTTT. Translation gives CASSYVTAGNQPQHF.

This sequence joins TRBV5-6 and TRBJ2-5; tentative D call: TRBD1 (6 bases). The CDR3 contains 14 residues. Germline V gene lookup returns CDR1 SGHDT and CDR2 YYEEEE. V shed 6 bases and J shed 2 bases, with 14 bases lying between them. The CDR3 coding sequence is TGTGCCAGCACCCTAGGGCAGGGGCAAGAGACCCAGTACTTC. Encoded protein: CASTLGQGQETQYF.

The chain has TRBV6-6 and TRBJ2-5, with D unresolved. The CDR3 length is 11 residues. Germline values: CDR1 MNHNY, CDR2 SVGAGI (reference sequence). V was clipped by 0 bases and J by 9 bases, with 5 bases between them. CDR3 bases: TGTGCCAGCAGTTACTCTAGTCCCCAGTACTTC. Translating it yields CASSYSSPQYF.

The chain links TRBV19 to TRBJ1-1; D remains ambiguous. V lost 1 base and J 1 base, leaving 4 bases between the germline ends. CDR3 size: 13 residues. Germline V gene sequence: CDR1 LNHDA, CDR2 SQIVND (reference sequence). For the CDR3, the DNA is TGTGCCAGTAGTATAGGACAGAACACTGAAGCTTTCTTT. Translation gives CASSIGQNTEAFF.

This chain connects TRBV2 to TRBJ2-1; 10 nucleotides match TRBD2. The trim removed 6 bases at V and 8 bases at J, leaving 10 bases unmatched. This CDR3 comprises 15 residues. The V gene's germline CDR1 is SNHLY and CDR2 FYNNEI. Written as DNA, the CDR3 is TGTGCCAGCAGGGAACGGGCTAGCGGGAGTGATGAGCAGTTCTTC. This codes for CASRERASGSDEQFF.

The chain uses TRBV5-1 and TRBJ1-6; 9 nucleotides line up with TRBD1. CDR1 is SGHRS and CDR2 is YFSETQ in the germline V gene. The CDR3 is 15 amino acids. V was pared by 4 bases and J by 4 bases, with 3 bases of the junction left unmatched. The CDR3 here is CASSTGTGYNSPLHF. In nucleotides, the CDR3 is TGCGCCAGCAGCACCGGGACAGGGTATAATTCACCCCTCCACTTT.

The V gene is TRBV6-6, the J gene TRBJ1-2; D is unclear. CDR1 is MNHNY, CDR2 SVGAGI, per germline (reference sequence). The CDR3 runs 14 residues. Trimming left V 6 bases short and J 1 base short, with 12 bases between. The CDR3 coding sequence is TGTGCCAGCAGCACTAAACACCTTAACTATGGCTACACCTTC. Residues: CASSTKHLNYGYTF.

The V call is TRBV2, the J call TRBJ1-4; no clear D. This CDR3 has 14 amino acids. CDR1 is SNHLY and CDR2 is FYNNEI in the germline V gene. Trimming pared 6 bases from V and 8 bases from J, leaving 16 bases between. In DNA form, the CDR3 reads TGTGCCAGCAGCTTAGAGGGAGACGGGGAAAAACTGTTTTTT. Encoded protein: CASSLEGDGEKLFF.

A note on this clone: Other DNA variants within this sample encode the same CDR3. The J gene is TRBJ1-6, the V gene TRBV19; TRBD1 matches at 8 bases. Germline V gene lookup returns CDR1 LNHDA and CDR2 SQIVND (reference sequence). J lost 8 bases, V lost 7 bases, and 10 bases had no gene match. The CDR3 has 15 amino acids. The CDR3 region is CASTKDREFDSPLHF. As DNA, the CDR3 is TGTGCCAGTACCAAGGACAGGGAGTTTGATTCACCCCTCCACTTT.

In its sample, this clone was seen once. This chain uses TRBV10-3 with TRBJ2-5, with 9 bases identical to TRBD1. Trimming cost V 6 bases and J 0 bases; bases outside gene matches: 17. The length of the CDR3 is 19 residues. The germline V gene encodes CDR1 ENHRY and CDR2 SYGVKD. The CDR3 DNA follows: TGTGCCATCAGGAAACAGGGGGCGAACATACTATCTGACCAAGAGACCCAGTACTTC. Protein sequence: CAIRKQGANILSDQETQYF.

This clone has just one count. The V call is TRBV9, the J call TRBJ1-1, with 9 bases lining up with TRBD1. Trimming took 3 bases from V and 0 from J; bases not matched to a gene: 15. This CDR3 is 19 amino acids long. The germline V gene encodes CDR1 SGDLS and CDR2 YYNGEE. The CDR3 spells CASSAWGGQGDFVNTEAFF. The CDR3 nucleotides read TGTGCCAGCAGCGCTTGGGGGGGACAGGGTGATTTCGTGAACACTGAAGCTTTCTTT.

This clone has more than one count but fewer than ten. This chain joins TRBV9 and TRBJ2-3; D unresolved. The V gene lost 2 bases and the J gene lost 2 bases, with 15 bases spanning the gap. Germline CDR1 and CDR2: SGDLS and YYNGEE. This CDR3 spans 16 amino acids. In DNA, the CDR3 is TGTGCCAGCAGCGTTTTAACTGCTATATCCACAGATACGCAGTATTTT. Protein sequence: CASSVLTAISTDTQYF.